A selection of T cell receptor beta chains follows, all from one sample in a study of a mutant IDH1 vaccine in newly diagnosed glioma. Profiled with immunoSEQ multiplex PCR; TCRdb holds only in-frame clones, not every one. The table includes fewer than 50,000 clones, roughly 90% detected once. The input for sequencing was PBMCs, taken from a glioma patient treated with radiotherapy, temozolomide or both. Receptors were obtained from a man between 18 and 35 years old with glioma. The CDR3 runs from the conserved cysteine through the conserved F or W. Each record gives: clone size, V gene, J gene, CDR3 length, D gene, CDR3 protein, CDR3 DNA. A D gene is named only where the DNA matches it firmly. The size entry is marked missing in some rows and otherwise reads once, few, many or a size class.

>-|TRBV29-1|TRBJ2-3|13|-
CSVDGSGTDTQYF
TGCAGCGTTGACGGGAGTGGCACAGATACGCAGTATTTT
>-|TRBV4-3|TRBJ1-2|15|-
CASSQDRGSNYGYTF
TGCGCCAGCAGCCAAGATCGAGGGTCCAACTATGGCTACACCTTC
>-|TRBV7-6|TRBJ2-5|13|-
CASSTRQTETQYF
TGTGCCAGCAGCACCCGACAGACAGAGACCCAGTACTTC
>-|TRBV4-1|TRBJ1-5|18|-
CASSQEIFAGWSNQPQHF
TGCGCCAGCAGCCAAGAGATATTTGCAGGATGGAGCAATCAGCCCCAGCATTTT
>-|TRBV30|TRBJ2-5|14|TRBD2
CAWSVLAGARTQYF
TGTGCCTGGAGTGTACTAGCGGGAGCTCGGACCCAGTACTTC
>few|TRBV5-4|TRBJ1-1|15|-
CASSSKVMGGTEAFF
TGTGCCAGCAGCAGTAAGGTAATGGGGGGCACTGAAGCTTTCTTT
>medium-sized|TRBV7-6|TRBJ2-1|13|-
CASSLVQGREQFF
TGTGCCAGCAGCTTAGTCCAGGGCAGGGAGCAGTTCTTC
>-|TRBV6-5|TRBJ2-2|14|TRBD2
CASSYGRGTGELFF
TGTGCCAGCAGTTACGGGAGGGGAACCGGGGAGCTGTTTTTT
>-|TRBV30|TRBJ2-7|14|-
CAWSKAGVLYEQYF
TGTGCCTGGAGTAAGGCAGGGGTATTGTACGAGCAGTACTTC
>-|TRBV6-1|TRBJ1-1|13|TRBD1
CASSTTGNTEAFF
TGTGCCAGCAGCACGACAGGGAATACTGAAGCTTTCTTT
>-|TRBV7-9|TRBJ1-2|16|-
CASSLLDWSNFNGYTF
TGTGCCAGCAGCTTATTGGATTGGTCAAACTTCAATGGCTACACCTTC
>-|TRBV15|TRBJ2-7|15|-
CATSAAGTGSYEQYF
TGTGCCACCAGCGCTGCCGGGACGGGGTCCTACGAGCAGTACTTC
>-|TRBV19|TRBJ1-4|16|-
CASSGLGVGANEKLFF
TGTGCCAGTAGTGGCCTCGGGGTCGGAGCTAATGAAAAACTGTTTTTT
>once|TRBV7-2|TRBJ2-2|10|-
CASWGGELFF
TGTGCCAGCTGGGGGGGGGAGCTGTTTTTT
>-|TRBV5-6|TRBJ1-2|15|TRBD1
CASNPGTGISYGYTF
TGTGCCAGCAACCCCGGGACAGGGATATCCTATGGCTACACCTTC
>-|TRBV18|TRBJ1-2|13|TRBD1
CASSPGTEGGYTF
TGTGCCAGCTCACCCGGGACAGAAGGTGGCTACACCTTC
>once|TRBV6-1|TRBJ1-2|18|-
CASSEAARSGGNVRGYTF
TGTGCCAGCAGTGAAGCTGCGCGTTCGGGGGGGAATGTACGTGGCTACACCTTC
>-|TRBV7-2|TRBJ2-7|14|-
CASSAGPPSYEQYF
TGTGCCAGCAGCGCGGGACCTCCCTCCTACGAGCAGTACTTC
>-|TRBV7-2|TRBJ2-2|15|TRBD2
CASSVGLAGTGELFF
TGTGCCAGCAGCGTCGGACTAGCTGGAACCGGGGAGCTGTTTTTT
>-|TRBV7-2|TRBJ1-1|17|TRBD1
CASSPLWTGLLNTEAFF
TGTGCCAGCAGTCCGTTATGGACAGGCCTTTTGAACACTGAAGCTTTCTTT
>-|TRBV9|TRBJ1-1|15|-
CASSVLSGRDTEAFF
TGTGCCAGCAGCGTTCTGTCCGGAAGGGACACTGAAGCTTTCTTT
>-|TRBV19|TRBJ1-4|15|-
CASSRGRGANEKLFF
TGTGCCAGTAGTAGGGGCAGGGGAGCTAATGAAAAACTGTTTTTT
>-|TRBV6-5|TRBJ1-5|13|-
CASSPVVNQPQHF
TGTGCCAGCAGTCCGGTGGTCAATCAGCCCCAGCATTTT
>-|TRBV4-3|TRBJ2-1|20|TRBD2
CASSQVGTSGMIGKGNEQFF
TGCGCCAGCAGCCAAGTAGGGACTAGCGGGATGATAGGGAAGGGCAATGAGCAGTTCTTC
>few|TRBV4-1|TRBJ1-4|15|-
CASSQPGPLGEKLFF
TGCGCCAGCAGCCAGCCGGGACCCCTGGGGGAAAAACTGTTTTTT